The present T cell receptor (beta chain) was sequenced within a study of Graves' ophthalmopathy and Graves' hyperthyroidism. V dropped 3 bases and J dropped 0; count of bases not matched to a gene: 4. The V gene's germline CDR1 is LGHNA and CDR2 YSLEER. The CDR3 runs to 16 residues. Amplified material comprised TCR beta CDR3 regions derived from RNA transcripts. In the first round, RT-PCR was carried out with HTBI primers, and a multiplex PCR formed the second round. TCRdb fed the multiplex PCR reads into MiXCR, producing one record per CDR3 protein. The repertoire holds approximately 1.2 million distinct CDR3 sequences, approximately 35% seen once, with roughly 11% in the top ten. This clonotype was found many times.

Specimen: peripheral blood or thyroid tissue (not recorded which). This TCR was sampled from an adult man with Graves' hyperthyroidism. The chain employs TRBV4-3 and TRBJ2-2; 7 bases match TRBD1. In DNA, the CDR3 is TGCGCCAGCAGCCAGGCGAGGGGGCCGAACACCGGGGAGCTGTTTTTT. It is translated as CASSQARGPNTGELFF.